This entry describes one TCR beta chain. The antigen is undetermined. The data were taken from a study of cytotoxic CD8 clonotypes in ibrutinib-treated CLL. Study-wide context: Among the patients, 10 to 11 presented as relapsed/refractory and 15 as treatment-naive; around 17 showed unmutated IGHV. Responses: some 24 partial, 2 complete; after median around 64 months, about 15 stayed remitted, around twelve progressed. General study results and limits: Clonality went higher at ibrutinib response and then dropped back toward baseline at progression.

Profiling relied on immunoSEQ multiplex PCR, and the TCRdb table lists in-frame clones only, not all of them. Of approximately 320,000 clones listed, roughly 70% are singletons. V lost 4 bases to trimming and J lost 1 base, with 13 bases between them. The CDR3 runs to 14 residues. Per germline, CDR1 SQVTM and CDR2 ANQGSEA. Cryopreserved PBMCs yielded roughly 2.1 micrograms of genomic DNA for TCR beta libraries. The chain is built from TRBV29-1 and TRBJ2-5, with no clear D. The sample consisted of PBMCs, taken after 36 months of ibrutinib treatment. This TCR was recovered from a human donor with chronic lymphocytic leukemia. The CDR3 DNA follows: TGCAGCGTTGTGACGCATCGGTTCCAAGAGACCCAGTACTTC. This codes for CSVVTHRFQETQYF.